This TCR beta chain originates from a study of T-cell memory formation after mild COVID-19. For the study at large: Clustering of TCRs was largely donor specific.

Points on this clonotype: Its antigen is currently unknown.

After 5'RACE with constant-segment primers, TCR alpha and TCR beta cDNA libraries carrying sample barcodes and UMIs were obtained. TCRdb independently ran MiXCR on the 5' RACE reads; one entry per CDR3 protein. The sample lists about 350,000 distinct CDR3 sequences; approximately 14% were seen once. Study-level findings and limits: CD4+ clones that contracted lay mainly in CM and EM; CD8+ ones lay in EMRA.

The ends were cut back, 6 bases at V and 7 bases at J, with 21 bases in the middle. The CDR3 has 15 amino acids. CDR1 is KGHSH, CDR2 LQKENI, per germline. The sequence was collected from a man younger than 35 who had mild COVID-19 (a few samples of this study predate the infection). Cell type and time point are not known. This sequence joins TRBV18 and TRBJ1-2; possible D gene TRBD1, 6 bases. Specimen: PBMCs or a T cell subset sorted from them (not recorded which). CDR3 amino acids: CASSYQASGGSGYTF. The CDR3 nucleotides are TGTGCCAGCTCGTACCAAGCTTCCGGGGGCTCTGGCTACACCTTC.